The clone carrying this T cell receptor beta chain was observed many times. Preparing the TCRbeta library involved the use of unique molecular identifiers. TCRdb reprocessed the PCR reads with MiXCR, giving one entry per CDR3 protein. The sample records some 200,000 distinct CDR3 sequences, approximately 11% being singletons. CDR3 length: 13 amino acids. The germline V gene has CDR1 LGHDT and CDR2 YNNKEL (reference sequence). V was trimmed by 0 bases and J by 8 bases, leaving 10 bases between them. The entry originates in a study of T-cell reconstitution after alpha-beta-depleted transplantation in children.

This sequence joins TRBV3-1 and TRBJ1-2; no clear D gene. The specimen comprised PBMCs, sampled before TCRalphabeta/CD19-depleted stem cell transplant. This sequence was found in a child under two years old with acute myeloid leukemia, due to receive a stem cell transplant. As DNA, the CDR3 is TGTGCCAGCAGCCAAGATACCGAGAACGGCTACACCTTC. It translates to CASSQDTENGYTF.